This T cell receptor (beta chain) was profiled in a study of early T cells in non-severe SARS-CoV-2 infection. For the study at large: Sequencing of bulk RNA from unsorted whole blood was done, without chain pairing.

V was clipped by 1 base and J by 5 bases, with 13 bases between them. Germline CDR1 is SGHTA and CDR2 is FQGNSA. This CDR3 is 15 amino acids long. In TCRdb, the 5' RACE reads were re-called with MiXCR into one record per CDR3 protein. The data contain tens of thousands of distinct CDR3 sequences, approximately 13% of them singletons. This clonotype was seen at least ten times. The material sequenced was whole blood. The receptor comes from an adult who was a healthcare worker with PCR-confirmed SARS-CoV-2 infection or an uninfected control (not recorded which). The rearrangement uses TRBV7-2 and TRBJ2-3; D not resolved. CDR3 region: CASSLGRTGRDTQYF. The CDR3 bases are TGTGCCAGCAGCTTAGGCCGTACTGGGCGAGATACGCAGTATTTT. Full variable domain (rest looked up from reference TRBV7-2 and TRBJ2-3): GAGVSQSPSNKVTEKGKDVELRCDPISGHTALYWYRQSLGQGLEFLIYFQGNSAPDKSGLPSDRFSAERTGGSVSTLTIQRTQQEDSAVYLCASSLGRTGRDTQYFGPGTRLTVL.